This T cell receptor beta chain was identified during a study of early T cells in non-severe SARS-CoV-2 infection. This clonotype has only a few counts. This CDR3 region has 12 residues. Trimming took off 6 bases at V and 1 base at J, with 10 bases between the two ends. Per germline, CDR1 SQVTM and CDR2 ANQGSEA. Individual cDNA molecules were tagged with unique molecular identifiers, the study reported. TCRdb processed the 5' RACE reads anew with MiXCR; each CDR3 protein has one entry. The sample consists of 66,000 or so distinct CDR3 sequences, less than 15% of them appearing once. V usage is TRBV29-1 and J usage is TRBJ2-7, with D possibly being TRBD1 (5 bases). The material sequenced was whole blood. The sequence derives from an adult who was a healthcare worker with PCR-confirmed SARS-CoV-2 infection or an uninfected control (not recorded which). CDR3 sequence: CSVKPGSYEQYF. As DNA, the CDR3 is TGCAGCGTCAAACCAGGGTCCTACGAGCAGTACTTC.